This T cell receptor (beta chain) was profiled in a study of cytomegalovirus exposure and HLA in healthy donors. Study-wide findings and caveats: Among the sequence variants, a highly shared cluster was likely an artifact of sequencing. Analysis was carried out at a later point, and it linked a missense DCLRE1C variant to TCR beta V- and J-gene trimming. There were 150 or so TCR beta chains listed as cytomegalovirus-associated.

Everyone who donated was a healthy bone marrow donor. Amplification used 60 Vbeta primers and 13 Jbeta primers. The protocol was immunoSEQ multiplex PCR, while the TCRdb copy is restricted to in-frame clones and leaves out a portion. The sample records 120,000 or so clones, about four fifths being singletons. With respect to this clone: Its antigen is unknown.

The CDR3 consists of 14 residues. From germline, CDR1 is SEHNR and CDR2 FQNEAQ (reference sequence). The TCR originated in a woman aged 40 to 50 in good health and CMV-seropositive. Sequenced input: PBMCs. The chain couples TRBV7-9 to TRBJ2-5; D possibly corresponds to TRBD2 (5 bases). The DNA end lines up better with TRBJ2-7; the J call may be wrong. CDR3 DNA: TGTGCCAGCAGCTTCGGCGGGTGGGGTTACGAGCAGTACTTC. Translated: CASSFGGWGYEQYF.